A selection of T cell receptor beta chains follows, all from one sample in a study of regulatory T cells in long-lasting Graves disease. TCRdb re-analysed the multiplex PCR reads in MiXCR, keeping a single row per CDR3 protein. The table lists 360,000 or so distinct CDR3 sequences, roughly 16% of them singletons. These data are also associated with another study on T cells in Graves' hyperthyroidism and ophthalmopathy.

Specimen: peripheral blood mononuclear cells (PBMCs), collected at new diagnosis, from a patient treated with antithyroid drugs. The receptors derive from a woman aged 18-30 years with Graves disease. Both conserved end residues are part of each CDR3. Each record gives: J gene, clone size, D gene, V gene, CDR3 protein, CDR3 DNA. The D gene is left open where the match is weak. Expanded clones get a size class; other rows say once, few or many, or leave the size out.

J gene: TRBJ2-7
clone size: many
D gene: .
V gene: TRBV5-1
CDR3 protein: CASSPILGGHEQYF
CDR3 DNA: TGCGCCAGCAGCCCCATCCTAGGAGGGCACGAGCAGTACTTC

J gene: TRBJ2-7
clone size: many
D gene: TRBD2
V gene: TRBV29-1
CDR3 protein: CSVRLAGVGEQYF
CDR3 DNA: TGCAGCGTCCGACTAGCGGGAGTTGGCGAGCAGTACTTC

J gene: TRBJ1-4
clone size: .
D gene: .
V gene: TRBV6-1
CDR3 protein: CASRDTGSIKEKLFF
CDR3 DNA: TGTGCCAGCAGGGATACAGGGTCGATAAAGGAAAAACTGTTTTTT

J gene: TRBJ2-2
clone size: .
D gene: .
V gene: TRBV25-1
CDR3 protein: CARIDPAGLRGDTGELFF
CDR3 DNA: TGTGCCAGGATCGACCCTGCTGGTTTAAGGGGGGACACCGGGGAGCTGTTTTTT

J gene: TRBJ2-5
clone size: .
D gene: .
V gene: TRBV6-9
CDR3 protein: CASSYSRQSRQETQYF
CDR3 DNA: TGTGCCAGCAGTTACAGCCGACAGAGCCGCCAAGAGACCCAGTACTTC

J gene: TRBJ2-7
clone size: many
D gene: .
V gene: TRBV5-1
CDR3 protein: CASSLAGGTSNYEQYF
CDR3 DNA: TGCGCCAGCAGCTTGGCGGGCGGGACAAGTAATTACGAGCAGTACTTC

J gene: TRBJ1-1
clone size: .
D gene: .
V gene: TRBV18
CDR3 protein: CASSPGSGMNTEGFF
CDR3 DNA: TGTGCCAGCTCACCTGGGAGCGGTATGAACACTGAAGGTTTCTTT

J gene: TRBJ2-5
clone size: few
D gene: .
V gene: TRBV12-5
CDR3 protein: CASGLGDGLETQYF
CDR3 DNA: TGTGCTAGTGGTTTGGGCGACGGCTTGGAGACCCAGTACTTC

J gene: TRBJ2-7
clone size: many
D gene: TRBD2
V gene: TRBV27
CDR3 protein: CASSLPGREQYF
CDR3 DNA: TGTGCCAGCAGTTTACCCGGGAGGGAGCAGTACTTC

J gene: TRBJ2-1
clone size: many
D gene: .
V gene: TRBV11-3
CDR3 protein: CASSFFPTSSYNEQFF
CDR3 DNA: TGTGCCAGCAGCTTTTTCCCCACAAGCTCCTACAATGAGCAGTTCTTC

J gene: TRBJ2-2
clone size: many
D gene: .
V gene: TRBV11-2
CDR3 protein: CASSLKQGFTGELFF
CDR3 DNA: TGTGCCAGCAGCTTAAAACAGGGATTCACCGGGGAGCTGTTTTTT

J gene: TRBJ1-2
clone size: many
D gene: .
V gene: TRBV2
CDR3 protein: CASSDGDPYGYTF
CDR3 DNA: TGTGCCAGCAGTGATGGGGACCCCTATGGCTACACCTTC

J gene: TRBJ2-6
clone size: few
D gene: TRBD1
V gene: TRBV9
CDR3 protein: CASSAPQDRGPVAGANVLTF
CDR3 DNA: TGTGCCAGCAGCGCCCCTCAGGACAGGGGACCTGTGGCAGGGGCCAACGTCCTGACTTTC

J gene: TRBJ2-7
clone size: many
D gene: .
V gene: TRBV5-1
CDR3 protein: CASSLDRVGEQYF
CDR3 DNA: TGCGCCAGCAGCTTGGACAGGGTTGGCGAGCAGTACTTC

J gene: TRBJ2-2
clone size: .
D gene: .
V gene: TRBV11-2
CDR3 protein: CASSPRLTLGDTGGLFF
CDR3 DNA: TGTGCCAGCAGCCCTCGTTTGACTCTGGGGGACACCGGGGGGCTGTTTTTT

J gene: TRBJ2-1
clone size: many
D gene: TRBD2
V gene: TRBV5-1
CDR3 protein: CASSFSTSGAYNEQFF
CDR3 DNA: TGCGCCAGCAGCTTTTCTACCAGCGGGGCTTACAATGAGCAGTTCTTC

J gene: TRBJ2-4
clone size: .
D gene: .
V gene: TRBV10-3
CDR3 protein: CAISSNKNIQYF
CDR3 DNA: TGTGCCATCAGCTCCAACAAAAACATTCAGTACTTC

J gene: TRBJ2-5
clone size: many
D gene: TRBD1
V gene: TRBV7-2
CDR3 protein: CASSPGQGLETQYF
CDR3 DNA: TGTGCCAGCAGTCCGGGACAGGGGTTAGAGACCCAGTACTTC

J gene: TRBJ2-2
clone size: many
D gene: .
V gene: TRBV6-6
CDR3 protein: CASSYSTGGAGELFF
CDR3 DNA: TGTGCCAGCAGTTACTCGACTGGTGGCGCCGGGGAGCTGTTTTTT

J gene: TRBJ2-6
clone size: few
D gene: TRBD1
V gene: TRBV19
CDR3 protein: CASNPGTGATSGANVLTF
CDR3 DNA: TGTGCCAGTAACCCCGGGACAGGAGCTACCTCTGGGGCCAACGTCCTGACTTTC

J gene: TRBJ1-1
clone size: few
D gene: .
V gene: TRBV19
CDR3 protein: CASQDNPNTEAFF
CDR3 DNA: TGTGCCAGCCAGGACAATCCGAACACTGAAGCTTTCTTT

J gene: TRBJ2-2
clone size: few
D gene: TRBD2
V gene: TRBV24-1
CDR3 protein: CATRAGTSYTGELFF
CDR3 DNA: TGTGCCACCAGAGCCGGGACTAGTTACACCGGGGAGCTGTTTTTT